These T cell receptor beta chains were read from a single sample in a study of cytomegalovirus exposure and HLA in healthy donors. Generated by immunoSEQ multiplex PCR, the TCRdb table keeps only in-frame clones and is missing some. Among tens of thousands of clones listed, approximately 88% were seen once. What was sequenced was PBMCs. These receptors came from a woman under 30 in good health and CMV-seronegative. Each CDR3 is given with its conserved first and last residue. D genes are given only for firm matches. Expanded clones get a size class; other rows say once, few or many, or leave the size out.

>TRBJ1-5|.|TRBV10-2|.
TGCGCCAGCAGTGAAAACCTCCCCCGGGGTGCTCAGCCCCAGCATTTT
CASSENLPRGAQPQHF
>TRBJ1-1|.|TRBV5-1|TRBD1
TGCGCCAGCAGCTCGGAGGGACAGGTGGGAGCTGAAGCTTTCTTT
CASSSEGQVGAEAFF
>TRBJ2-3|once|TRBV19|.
TGTGCCAGTAGTCCCCGGGACACGAGCACAGATACGCAGTATTTT
CASSPRDTSTDTQYF
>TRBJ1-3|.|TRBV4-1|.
TGCGCCAGCAGCCCCCTGGGTCGGGTGACTGGAAACACCATATATTTT
CASSPLGRVTGNTIYF
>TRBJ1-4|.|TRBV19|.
TGTGCCAGTAGTTCCACGTACTACCGACAGAAACTTGAAGAAAAACTGTTTTTT
CASSSTYYRQKLEEKLFF
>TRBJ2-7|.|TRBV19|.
TGTGCCAGTAGTATATATCTCTCCTACGAGCAGTACTTC
CASSIYLSYEQYF
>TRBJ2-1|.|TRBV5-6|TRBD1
TGTGCCAGCAGCTTGGTGGGGACAGGTATTTACAATGAGCAGTTCTTC
CASSLVGTGIYNEQFF
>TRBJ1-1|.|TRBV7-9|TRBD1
TGTGCCAGCAGCACGTGGACAGGGACTACTGAAGCTTTCTTT
CASSTWTGTTEAFF
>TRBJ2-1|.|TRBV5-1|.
TGCGCCAGCAGCTGGATACAGGGCTCCTACAATGAGCAGTTCTTC
CASSWIQGSYNEQFF
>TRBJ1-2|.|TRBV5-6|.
TGTGCCAGCAGCTCGGTCTACTATGGCTACACCTTC
CASSSVYYGYTF
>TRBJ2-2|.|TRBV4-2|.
TGTGCCAGCAGCGTATCGCAACCGGAGGGCACCGGGGAGCTGTTTTTT
CASSVSQPEGTGELFF
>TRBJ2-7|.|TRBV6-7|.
TGTGCCAGGAATGAAAAATGGAGCTCCTACGAGCAGTACTTC
CARNEKWSSYEQYF
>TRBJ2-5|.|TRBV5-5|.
TGTGCCAGCAGCTTGGAGCGGACGCGAGAGACCCAGTACTTC
CASSLERTRETQYF
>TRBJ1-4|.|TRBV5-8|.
TGTGCCAGCAGCCTCGGGCAGGGAAATGAAAAACTGTTTTTT
CASSLGQGNEKLFF
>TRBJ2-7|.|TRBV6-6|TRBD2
TGTGCCAGCAGTCGGGGGGGTGGCTACGAGCAGTACTTC
CASSRGGGYEQYF
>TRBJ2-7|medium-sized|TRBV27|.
TGTGCCAGCAGTGTTAAGGGGTCCTACGAGCAGTACTTC
CASSVKGSYEQYF
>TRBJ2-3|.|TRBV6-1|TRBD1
TGTGCCAGCACGCGGACAGGAGGACCTACAGATACGCAGTATTTT
CASTRTGGPTDTQYF
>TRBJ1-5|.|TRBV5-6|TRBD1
TGTGCCAGCAGCTTGAGTGGACAGGGTTTTCATCAGCCCCAGCATTTT
CASSLSGQGFHQPQHF
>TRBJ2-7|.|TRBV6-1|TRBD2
TGTGCCAGCAGTGAATTACTAGCGGGGGCCTCCTACGAGCAGTACTTC
CASSELLAGASYEQYF
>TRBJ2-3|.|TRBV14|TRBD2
TGTGCCAGCAGCTATCTTATAGCGGGAGGCGCAGATACGCAGTATTTT
CASSYLIAGGADTQYF
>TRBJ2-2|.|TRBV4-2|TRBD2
TGTGCCAGCAGCCAAGGGACTAGCGGGAACACCGGGGAGCTGTTTTTT
CASSQGTSGNTGELFF
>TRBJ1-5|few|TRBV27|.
TGTGCCAGCAGTTTATCCCAAGGGAGGGGCCCTAGTCAGCCCCAGCATTTT
CASSLSQGRGPSQPQHF
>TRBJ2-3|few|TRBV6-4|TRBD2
TGTGCCAGCAGTGACGCTAGCGGGGCCACAGATACGCAGTATTTT
CASSDASGATDTQYF
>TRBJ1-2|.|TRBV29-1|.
TGCAGCGTCCCTACAGCTAACTATGGCTACACCTTC
CSVPTANYGYTF
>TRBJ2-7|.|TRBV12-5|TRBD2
TGTGCTAGTGGTTCGGAACAGAGGACTAGCGGGTGCTACGAGCAGTACTTC
CASGSEQRTSGCYEQYF
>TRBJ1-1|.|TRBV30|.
TGTGCCTGGAGTGTACGATGGGGAGGGATTGAAGCTTTCTTT
CAWSVRWGGIEAFF
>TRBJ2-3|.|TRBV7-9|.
TGTGCCAGCAGCCAGTCGGGAGCAGATACGCAGTATTTT
CASSQSGADTQYF
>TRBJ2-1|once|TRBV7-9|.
TGTGCCAGCAGGCACAGTGGTTTTCTCTACAATGAGCAGTTCTTC
CASRHSGFLYNEQFF
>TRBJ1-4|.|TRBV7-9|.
TGTGCCAGCAGCCTACCTGGGGGCATTAGAACTAATGAAAAACTGTTTTTT
CASSLPGGIRTNEKLFF
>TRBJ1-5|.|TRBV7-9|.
TGTGCCAGCAGCCCAGGCTCGCAGGGGAATCAGCCCCAGCATTTT
CASSPGSQGNQPQHF
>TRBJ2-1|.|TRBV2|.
TGTGCCAGCAGTGAAATTGGGCCCACCAATGAGCAGTTCTTC
CASSEIGPTNEQFF
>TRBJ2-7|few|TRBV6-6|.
TGTGCCAGTCAGTCCGGGGGCTACGAGCAGTACTTC
CASQSGGYEQYF
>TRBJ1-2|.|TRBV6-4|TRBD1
TGTGCCAGCAGTGCTCGGGACAGGGTGTACTATGGCTACACCTTC
CASSARDRVYYGYTF
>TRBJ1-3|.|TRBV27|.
TGTGCCAGCAGTTTATCTCCACTAAACACCATATATTTT
CASSLSPLNTIYF
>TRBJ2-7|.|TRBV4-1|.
TGCGCCAGCAGCCAAGGGCAGAGTCGGGGCGGGACCGGGAGCTACGAGCAGTACTTC
CASSQGQSRGGTGSYEQYF
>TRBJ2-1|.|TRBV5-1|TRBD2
TGCGCCAGCAGCTTGGGACTAGCGGGCCATGAGCAGTTCTTC
CASSLGLAGHEQFF
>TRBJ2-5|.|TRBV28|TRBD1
TGTGCCAGCAGAGTATTAGGACTGCGACAGGGGGGTGGGGGAGAGACCCAGTACTTC
CASRVLGLRQGGGGETQYF